Each of the 27 T cell receptor beta chains below was sequenced from the same sample in a study of Ad26.COV2.S vaccination and SARS-CoV-2 variants. Here immunoSEQ multiplex PCR was the method, and the copy in TCRdb shows in-frame clones only, minus some. This table holds about 480,000 clones, roughly 85% found once. Treatment specified: around 19 received Ad26.COV2.S at low or high dose, single or two shots; a few received placebo; per-sample allocation not given. Sampling was done on day 63 after the first vaccine or placebo injection. Specimen: peripheral blood, collected in a trial of Ad26.COV2.S vaccine versus placebo. The receptors were sampled from a person between 18 and 65 years old who received the Ad26.COV2.S COVID-19 vaccine or a placebo.

This chain uses TRBV29-1 with TRBJ2-7, with TRBD2 matching over 7 bases. Germline CDR1 and CDR2: SQVTM and ANQGSEA. This CDR3 is built from 14 residues. J lost 2 bases, V lost 6 bases, and 10 bases had no gene match. CDR3 protein: CSVTARGGPYEQYF. Here the CDR3 DNA reads TGCAGCGTCACCGCGCGGGGAGGGCCCTACGAGCAGTACTTC.

The chain has TRBV11-1 and TRBJ2-7; a possible D gene is TRBD1 (6 bases). The CDR3 contains 15 residues. V lost 1 base and J 6 bases, leaving 16 bases between the germline ends. The germline V gene encodes CDR1 SGHAT and CDR2 FQDESV (reference sequence). The CDR3 bases are TGTGCCAGCAGCTTAGGCGCGGCATCCAGGGGCGAGCAGTACTTC. The encoded protein is CASSLGAASRGEQYF.

The rearrangement uses TRBV6-5 and TRBJ2-7; no clear D. V gave up 0 bases and J gave up 4 bases, with 13 bases separating them. CDR3 length equals 15 residues. Germline values: CDR1 MNHEY, CDR2 SVGAGI. In nucleotides, the CDR3 is TGTGCCAGCAGTTACTCAGCCAGCTCGGAATACGAGCAGTACTTC. Translating gives CASSYSASSEYEQYF.

This chain connects TRBV29-1 to TRBJ2-5; D gene unclear. This CDR3 is built from 13 residues. V shed 3 bases and J shed 3 bases, with 11 bases lying between them. Germline V gives CDR1 SQVTM, CDR2 ANQGSEA. The CDR3 region is CSVDAGREETQYF. The CDR3 DNA reads as TGCAGCGTTGATGCCGGGCGTGAAGAGACCCAGTACTTC. The full variable domain, with the rest looked up from reference TRBV29-1 and TRBJ2-5, is SAVISQKPSRDICQRGTSLTIQCQVDSQVTMMFWYRQQPGQSLTLIATANQGSEATYESGFVIDKFPISRPNLTFSTLTVSNMSPEDSSIYLCSVDAGREETQYFGPGTRLLVL.

The chain links TRBV10-2 to TRBJ2-5; D gene uncertain. The CDR3 length is 14 residues. Germline V lookup: CDR1 WSHSY, CDR2 SAAADI. The V end was cut by 4 bases, the J end by 0 bases, with 9 bases between. The CDR3 sequence: CASSVSWNQETQYF. The DNA for the CDR3 is TGCGCCAGCAGTGTTTCTTGGAACCAAGAGACCCAGTACTTC.

This clone showed up just a few times. The V call is TRBV19, the J call TRBJ1-1; possible D gene TRBD1, 5 bases. The CDR3 runs 15 residues. Germline V gene data show CDR1 as LNHDA and CDR2 as SQIVND (reference sequence). Between the trimmed V and J ends, which lost 10 bases and 1 base, there was a span of 19 bases. CDR3 protein: CATWNPGGSNTEAFF. The DNA of the CDR3 is TGTGCCACATGGAACCCGGGGGGTTCGAACACTGAAGCTTTCTTT.

The chain has TRBV30 and TRBJ2-7, with 8 bases aligning to TRBD2. The CDR3 length is 14 residues. V dropped 5 bases and J dropped 3; count of bases not matched to a gene: 9. The germline CDR1 and CDR2 sequences are GTSNPN and SVGIG (reference sequence). DNA for the CDR3: TGTGCCTGGCGGACTAGCCGTTCTTACTACGAGCAGTACTTC. Translation: CAWRTSRSYYEQYF. The variable domain in full, completed from reference TRBV30 and TRBJ2-7, reads SQTIHQWPATLVQPVGSPLSLECTVEGTSNPNLYWYRQAAGRGLQLLFYSVGIGQISSEVPQNLSASRPQDRQFILSSKKLLLSDSGFYLCAWRTSRSYYEQYFGPGTRLTVT.

The rearrangement uses TRBV7-6 and TRBJ2-7, with TRBD2 identical over 11 bases. CDR3 size: 16 residues. Germline V lookup: CDR1 SGHVS, CDR2 FNYEAQ. Trimming at V came to 5 bases and at J to 0 bases, leaving 6 bases not matched to a gene. The CDR3 reads CASSLSTSGVSYEQYF. The CDR3 nucleotides read TGTGCCAGCAGCCTGTCGACTAGCGGGGTCTCCTACGAGCAGTACTTC.

Of note for this clone: This CDR3 is also generated by other DNA sequences in the sample. This rearrangement joins TRBV18 to TRBJ2-1, with 8 bases that match TRBD1. V dropped 3 bases and J dropped 0; count of bases not matched to a gene: 1. Germline loops: CDR1 KGHSH, CDR2 LQKENI. The CDR3 loop spans 15 amino acids. This CDR3 is CASSPTGGSYNEQFF. CDR3 coding DNA: TGTGCCAGCTCACCTACAGGGGGCTCCTACAATGAGCAGTTCTTC.

The chain joins TRBV6-1 to TRBJ1-5; D is uncertain. Germline-derived CDR1 and CDR2 are MNHNS and SASEGT. The CDR3 runs to 18 residues. V lost 1 base and J lost 4, with 20 bases in between. The CDR3 DNA reads as TGTGCCAGCAGTGAAGACTCTCTGGAACGATTTCGAAATCAGCCCCAGCATTTT. Its protein product is CASSEDSLERFRNQPQHF.

The gene calls are TRBV28 and TRBJ1-5, with D possibly TRBD1 on 5 matching bases. This CDR3 has 15 residues. Germline-derived CDR1 and CDR2 are MDHEN and SYDVKM. With 3 bases removed from V and 2 bases from J, the gap between germline ends came to 11 bases. CDR3 nucleotide sequence: TGTGCCAGCAGTTTGGGGCATCCAGGCAATCAGCCCCAGCATTTT. It codes for CASSLGHPGNQPQHF.

This chain connects TRBV7-8 to TRBJ2-7; TRBD2 might be the D (5 bases). CDR1 SGHVS and CDR2 FQNEAQ come from the germline V gene. The CDR3 extends over 14 amino acids. The V end lost 6 bases, the J end lost 7 bases, and 19 bases lay between the germline ends. The DNA for the CDR3 is TGTGCCAGCAGTCCCACCCTAGCCCGGAGGGAGCAGTACTTC. This encodes CASSPTLARREQYF.

The chain has TRBV7-9 and TRBJ2-7, with D tentatively TRBD1 (5 bases). CDR1 and CDR2 from the germline V gene are SEHNR and FQNEAQ (reference sequence). V was clipped by 2 bases and J by 9 bases, with 11 bases between them. The CDR3 loop spans 12 amino acids. The DNA of the CDR3 is TGTGCCAGCAGCTTAAGCGCAGGGTGGCAGTACTTC. This translates into CASSLSAGWQYF.

The chain carries TRBV6-2 or TRBV6-3 and TRBJ1-2; D not certain. Trimming cost V 7 bases and J 0 bases, with 12 bases left between them. Germline loops: CDR1 MNHEY, CDR2 SVGEGT. There are 14 residues in the CDR3. The CDR3 bases are TGTGCCAGCAACCCGGGCTACTCTAACTATGGCTACACCTTC. This sequence encodes CASNPGYSNYGYTF.

The V call is TRBV23-1, the J call TRBJ2-5, with D unclear. TRBV23-1 is placed among ORFs of uncertain function. The CDR3 is 15 residues long. The V and J ends lost 1 base and 4 bases respectively, with 13 bases between them. The CDR3 DNA follows: TGCGCCAGCAGTCAATTGATCGGGCACCGAGAGACCCAGTACTTC. It encodes CASSQLIGHRETQYF.

V gene TRBV28 combines with J gene TRBJ1-5; D remains ambiguous. Trimming cost V 5 bases and J 2 bases, with 16 bases left between them. The CDR3 is 16 amino acids. The germline gives CDR1 MDHEN, CDR2 SYDVKM. CDR3 sequence: CASSPLSLRGNQPQHF. CDR3 DNA: TGTGCCAGCAGTCCCTTGAGCCTAAGGGGCAATCAGCCCCAGCATTTT.

The chain recombines TRBV27 with TRBJ2-3; D unclear. This CDR3 region has 14 residues. Trimming stripped 7 bases from V and 1 base from J, with 12 bases between. Germline-derived CDR1 and CDR2 are MNHEY and SMNVEV (reference sequence). The CDR3 nucleotides read TGTGCCAGCAAGGTTCTCCTAGGCACAGATACGCAGTATTTT. Translating gives CASKVLLGTDTQYF.

As to this clone: Other nucleotide sequences in the sample specify the same CDR3. The rearrangement joins TRBV18 to TRBJ2-3; D gene ambiguous. CDR1 is KGHSH, CDR2 LQKENI, per germline. With 3 bases removed from V and 0 bases from J, the gap between germline ends came to 1 base. The CDR3 contains 12 residues. CDR3 amino acids: CASSPSTDTQYF. In DNA, the CDR3 is TGTGCCAGCTCACCTAGCACAGATACGCAGTATTTT.

On this clone itself: This specimen includes other DNA sequences encoding the same CDR3. The chain joins TRBV9 to TRBJ2-1; D is perhaps TRBD1 or TRBD2 (5 bases each). The CDR3 is 15 residues long. V was pared by 1 base and J by 0 bases, with 8 bases between. CDR1 and CDR2 from the germline V gene are SGDLS and YYNGEE. The CDR3 DNA sequence: TGTGCCAGCAGCGTATCAGGGAGCTCCTACAATGAGCAGTTCTTC. Residues: CASSVSGSSYNEQFF.

V gene TRBV7-9 combines with J gene TRBJ2-1; 10 positions match TRBD2. CDR1 and CDR2 from the germline V gene are SEHNR and FQNEAQ (reference sequence). The J segment lost 0 bases and the V segment lost 3 bases, leaving 2 bases of the junction unmatched. CDR3 length: 16 amino acids. For the CDR3, the DNA is TGTGCCAGCAGCTTCTCTAGCGGGAGCTCCTACAATGAGCAGTTCTTC. Residues: CASSFSSGSSYNEQFF.

The chain couples TRBV28 to TRBJ2-1, with a possible D match to TRBD1 (5 bases). Germline V gives CDR1 MDHEN, CDR2 SYDVKM. This CDR3 comprises 13 residues. V was pared by 7 bases and J by 5 bases, with 12 bases between. CDR3 bases: TGTGCCAGCATCTCCCCAGGGAACAATGAGCAGTTCTTC. This encodes CASISPGNNEQFF.

CDR3 sequence: CASRRNTIYF. The CDR3 DNA follows: TGTGCCAGCAGAAGGAACACCATATATTTT. This rearrangement joins TRBV28 to TRBJ1-3; no firm D call. The CDR3 is 10 residues long. CDR1 MDHEN and CDR2 SYDVKM come from the germline V gene. The V gene lost 6 bases and the J gene lost 7 bases, with 4 bases spanning the gap.

This chain links TRBV15 with TRBJ1-6; D perhaps matches TRBD1 (6 bases). The CDR3 is 15 residues long. Germline CDR1 LNHNV, CDR2 YYDKDF (reference sequence). V was shortened by 6 bases and J by 7 bases, with 16 bases between the two germline ends. The CDR3 loop is CATSSNRVDNSPLHF. The CDR3 DNA follows: TGTGCCACCAGTAGTAACAGGGTTGACAATTCACCCCTCCACTTT.

This chain connects TRBV29-1 to TRBJ2-7, with D possibly matching TRBD1 (6 bases). V lost 4 bases and J lost 3, with 13 bases in between. CDR3 size: 13 residues. Looked up from germline, CDR1 is SQVTM and CDR2 is ANQGSEA. The CDR3 DNA reads TGCAGCGTTGTATCAGGGGCCGACTACGAGCAGTACTTC. Protein sequence: CSVVSGADYEQYF.

The chain combines TRBV5-5 with TRBJ2-3; 13 bases are a match to TRBD2. This CDR3 is built from 17 residues. V gave up 5 bases and J gave up 5 bases; unmatched junction bases: 11. Germline CDR1 SGHKS, CDR2 YYEKEE (reference sequence). CDR3 protein: CASRRELAGGALDTQYF. CDR3 coding DNA: TGTGCCAGCAGACGAGAACTAGCGGGAGGGGCACTAGATACGCAGTATTTT.

V is TRBV7-8 and J is TRBJ1-3; unclear D gene. The CDR3 is 16 residues long. Trimming cost V 3 bases and J 0 bases, with 12 bases left between them. From germline, CDR1 is SGHVS and CDR2 FQNEAQ. The CDR3 DNA follows: TGTGCCAGCAGCTTGGGTTTTCCGAGCTCTGGAAACACCATATATTTT. Its translation is CASSLGFPSSGNTIYF.

The rearrangement uses TRBV6-5 and TRBJ2-7; D ambiguous. The V end was cut by 6 bases, the J end by 6 bases, with 12 bases between. The CDR3 length is 12 residues. Germline-derived CDR1 and CDR2 are MNHEY and SVGAGI. CDR3 amino acids: CASRATPGEQYF. The CDR3 DNA is TGTGCCAGCAGGGCAACTCCGGGCGAGCAGTACTTC.